The clone carrying this T cell receptor (beta chain) was seen only a few times. The antigen remains undetermined. A universal primer site was created by template switching, with the cDNA bearing unique molecular identifiers. TCRdb used MiXCR to reprocess the 5' RACE reads, holding one entry per CDR3 protein. The table lists approximately 590,000 distinct CDR3 sequences, over 8.5% of them singletons, with roughly 3.2% in the top ten. Germline values: CDR1 SQVTM, CDR2 ANQGSEA. The V and J ends lost 6 bases and 0 bases respectively, with 27 bases between them. The CDR3 is made up of 19 amino acids. This entry is derived from a study of identical twins. Overall study results and limits: Within beta out-of-frame sequences, the excess sharing observed between twins was weaker. Findings depended on cross-sectional statistics rather than tracking the same donors.

These data were likewise used in another study, on yellow fever vaccine responses in identical twins. That study adds: Twins reportedly had a vaccine T cell response that seemed partly convergent, partly personalized.

This receptor was taken from a woman aged 18-30 years in good health. Input material: PBMCs. The genes are TRBV29-1 and TRBJ2-4, with D possibly being TRBD2 (6 bases). In DNA form, the CDR3 reads TGCAGCGTCGAAAATCTCGGGACTTATATGGGTTTAGCCAAAAACATTCAGTACTTC. It is translated as CSVENLGTYMGLAKNIQYF.